This T cell receptor beta chain was identified during a study of T cells after yellow fever vaccination. Study at large: SMART-Seq v4 Ultra Low Input prepared the low-cell-number fractions.

The TCR cDNA carried a universal primer site and UMIs from 5'RACE template switching. Using its own MiXCR run on the 5' RACE reads, TCRdb lists one record per CDR3 protein. This sample has some 350,000 distinct CDR3 sequences, with roughly 3.9% found just once. Germline V gives CDR1 SQVTM, CDR2 ANQGSEA. Trimming cost V 7 bases and J 5 bases, with 14 bases left between them. The CDR3 is made up of 12 amino acids. The sample holds many counts of this clonotype. What it binds is unknown. The study, taken as a whole, reports: A weaker secondary response peaked on day 5, the primary on day 15. The CD4 compartment and the CD8 compartment contained a small share of clonotypes in common.

This clonotype originated in a man between 18 and 29 years old who received the YFV17D yellow fever vaccine. This sample comprised PBMCs, obtained 5 days after the yellow fever booster vaccination. The V gene is TRBV29-1, the J gene TRBJ2-5; a weak D match, TRBD2 (6 bases). CDR3 in amino acids: CSAGRFEETQYF. CDR3 DNA sequence: TGCAGCGCCGGGAGATTCGAGGAGACCCAGTACTTC.